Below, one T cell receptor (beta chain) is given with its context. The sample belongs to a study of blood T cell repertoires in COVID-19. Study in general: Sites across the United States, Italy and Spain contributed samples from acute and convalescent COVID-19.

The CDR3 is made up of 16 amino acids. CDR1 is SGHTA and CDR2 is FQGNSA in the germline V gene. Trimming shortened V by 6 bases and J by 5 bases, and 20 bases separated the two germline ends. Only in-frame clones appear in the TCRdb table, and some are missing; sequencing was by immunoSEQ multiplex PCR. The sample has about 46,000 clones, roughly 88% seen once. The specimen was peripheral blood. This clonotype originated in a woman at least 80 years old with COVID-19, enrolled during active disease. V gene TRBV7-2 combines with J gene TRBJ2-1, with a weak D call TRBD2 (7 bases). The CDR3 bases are TGTGCCAGCAGACGAGGGGGGGCTAGCGGAAACAATGAGCAGTTCTTC. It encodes CASRRGGASGNNEQFF.